Described below is a single T cell receptor (beta chain) sequence and its context. The sample is drawn from a study of control samples from healthy donors and cancer patients. Method: immunoSEQ multiplex PCR; TCRdb's copy keeps in-frame clones and lacks some. The table lists about 95,000 clones, 88% of them singletons, with approximately 15% in the top ten. V dropped 1 base and J dropped 2 bases, with 8 bases sitting between them. The CDR3 is 14 residues long. In germline, CDR1 is SGHTA, CDR2 FQGNSA. The specimen sequenced was blood. V is TRBV7-2 and J is TRBJ2-5; perhaps TRBD1 as D (5 bases). The receptor's source is a woman in her 70s in good health. CDR3 protein: CASSLEQVQETQYF. CDR3 DNA sequence: TGTGCCAGCAGCTTAGAACAGGTTCAAGAGACCCAGTACTTC.